The 17 T cell receptor beta chains listed next were all sequenced from one sample in a study of blood T cells in healthy people across ages. Primers used in a second PCR of about 6 to 11 cycles were a sample-barcoded 5' primer and a J-beta primer mix. A single record per CDR3 protein comes from TCRdb applying MiXCR to the 5' RACE reads. Found here are 2 million or so distinct CDR3 sequences, 40% to 55% of them singletons; the top ten hold 2.1%. Sequenced material: blood. These receptors were obtained from a woman between 40 and 50 years old in good health.

The chain has TRBV6-6 and TRBJ1-2; D is perhaps TRBD1 (6 bases). Per germline, CDR1 MNHNY and CDR2 SVGAGI (reference sequence). The CDR3 totals 13 residues. V shed 5 bases and J shed 5 bases, with 12 bases lying between them. CDR3 residues: CASSGGREYGYTF. DNA of the CDR3: TGTGCCAGCAGTGGGGGGCGGGAGTATGGCTACACCTTC.

This clonotype was counted a few times. V is TRBV20-1 and J is TRBJ1-6; no firm D call. This CDR3 has 14 amino acids. Germline assignment: CDR1 DFQATT and CDR2 SNEGSKA (reference sequence). CDR3 DNA sequence: TGCAGCGGTAGAGTCGCCCCCTATAATTCACCCCTCCACTTT. Translation gives CSGRVAPYNSPLHF.

The chain joins TRBV7-2 to TRBJ2-4; the D call may be TRBD1 or TRBD2 (7 bases each). Germline assignment: CDR1 SGHTA and CDR2 FQGNSA. V lost 1 base and J 9 bases, leaving 19 bases between the germline ends. This CDR3 is 16 amino acids long. CDR3 region: CASSLGGGARGGIQYF. The CDR3 DNA follows: TGTGCCAGCAGCTTAGGTGGTGGGGCCAGGGGGGGCATTCAGTACTTC.

This clonotype appeared a few times. The chain combines TRBV15 with TRBJ1-2; a possible D gene is TRBD1 (6 bases). The germline V gene has CDR1 LNHNV and CDR2 YYDKDF (reference sequence). This CDR3 is 13 amino acids long. Trimming removed 2 bases at V and 8 bases at J, with 12 bases between. The DNA of the CDR3 is TGTGCCACCAGCAGAAGTGAGGGGGGAGGCTACACCTTC. Its protein is CATSRSEGGGYTF.

Concerning this clonotype itself: The junction and the germline gene differ at one end; a read error may be behind it. This chain connects TRBV27 to TRBJ2-1; D is ambiguous. Germline V gene lookup returns CDR1 MNHEY and CDR2 SMNVEV (reference sequence). The CDR3 covers 14 residues. Written as DNA, the CDR3 is TGTGCTAGCAGTCTTAGGACGGACGACAATGAGCAGTTCTTC. Amino acid sequence: CASSLRTDDNEQFF.

The gene calls are TRBV20-1 and TRBJ1-4; a possible D gene is TRBD1 (5 bases). Germline CDR1 is DFQATT and CDR2 is SNEGSKA (reference sequence). Trimming took 4 bases from V and 15 from J, leaving 15 bases between them. This CDR3 comprises 11 residues. The CDR3 sequence is CSATNIKGMFF. The CDR3 nucleotides read TGCAGTGCTACCAACATAAAGGGGATGTTTTTT.

V usage is TRBV20-1 and J usage is TRBJ1-5; TRBD1 matches at 7 bases. Germline V gives CDR1 DFQATT, CDR2 SNEGSKA (reference sequence). Germline trimming cut 6 bases from V and 10 bases from J; bases unmatched to any gene: 6. The CDR3 consists of 11 residues. For the CDR3, the DNA is TGCAGTGCCCGACAGGGCAAACCCCAGCATTTT. This sequence encodes CSARQGKPQHF.

The chain carries TRBV12-3 or TRBV12-4 and TRBJ1-2, with D unresolved. V was trimmed by 2 bases and J by 2 bases, leaving 12 bases between them. This CDR3 region has 15 residues. The CDR3 sequence: CASSLMSQANYGYTF. CDR3 DNA: TGTGCCAGCAGTTTAATGTCCCAGGCGAACTATGGCTACACCTTC.

This clonotype occurred once. The junction departs from the called germline gene at one end, perhaps through a read error. The V gene is TRBV24-1, the J gene TRBJ2-5; 8 positions agree with TRBD1. The CDR3 is 17 residues long. The germline gives CDR1 KGHDR, CDR2 SFDVKD. CDR3 in amino acids: CATSDPLNRGEKETRYF. For the CDR3, the DNA is TGTGCCACCAGTGATCCTTTAAACAGGGGGGAAAAAGAGACCCGGTACTTC.

The V gene is TRBV4-1, the J gene TRBJ2-1; TRBD1 matches at 8 bases. V gave up 2 bases and J gave up 0 bases; unmatched junction bases: 9. CDR1 and CDR2 from the germline V gene are MGHRA and YSYEKL. The CDR3 totals 18 residues. CDR3 in amino acids: CASSQPLDRGDSYNEQFF. CDR3 DNA: TGCGCCAGCAGCCAACCCCTAGACAGGGGCGACTCCTACAATGAGCAGTTCTTC.

This clonotype was recorded only once. J is TRBJ1-2 and V is TRBV13, with D tentatively TRBD1 (6 bases). The CDR3 is 15 residues long. Trimming cost V 3 bases and J 2 bases, with 13 bases left between them. The germline V gene encodes CDR1 PRHDT and CDR2 FYEKMQ (reference sequence). In nucleotides, the CDR3 is TGTGCCAGCAGCTTTGGACAGCATGAAAACTATGGCTACACCTTC. Protein: CASSFGQHENYGYTF.

CDR3 sequence: CASSYSGQYHQPQHF. The CDR3 DNA sequence: TGTGCCAGCAGTTATTCGGGACAGTATCATCAGCCCCAGCATTTT. The chain has TRBV6-5 and TRBJ1-5; 7 bases are a match to TRBD1. The V and J ends lost 3 bases and 5 bases, in that order; junction bases with no gene match: 7. Germline loops: CDR1 MNHEY, CDR2 SVGAGI. The CDR3 runs to 15 residues.

In its sample, this clonotype was seen many times. The junction does not match germline at one end; this may be a read error. CDR3 sequence: CASSLGRTSTDTQYF. CDR3 bases: TGCGCCAGCAGCCTCGGCCGTACTAGCACAGATACGCAGTATTTT. The V call is TRBV7-2, the J call TRBJ2-3, with D uncertain. CDR1 is SGHTA and CDR2 is FQGNSA in the germline V gene. The CDR3 is made up of 15 amino acids.

This clonotype has more than one count but fewer than ten. V is TRBV7-2 and J is TRBJ2-1, with TRBD2 matching 7 bases. The CDR3 loop spans 13 amino acids. The trim removed 0 bases at V and 10 bases at J, leaving 3 bases unmatched. Germline V lookup: CDR1 SGHTA, CDR2 FQGNSA. CDR3 in DNA: TGTGCCAGCAGCTTAGCCCCAGCGGGGGAGCAGTTCTTC. This codes for CASSLAPAGEQFF.

This clonotype was seen a single time. CDR3 DNA: TGTGCCAGCAGTTTTCGTCTTAGTAATGAAAAACTGTTTTTT. This gives the protein CASSFRLSNEKLFF. The chain links TRBV28 to TRBJ1-4; D is undetermined. This CDR3 has 14 amino acids. V was trimmed by 3 bases and J by 4 bases, leaving 9 bases between them. Germline V gives CDR1 MDHEN, CDR2 SYDVKM. Full variable domain (remainder filled in from reference TRBV28 and TRBJ1-4): DVKVTQSSRYLVKRTGEKVFLECVQDMDHENMFWYRQDPGLGLRLIYFSYDVKMKEKGDIPEGYSVSREKKERFSLILESASTNQTSMYLCASSFRLSNEKLFFGSGTQLSVL.

The chain joins TRBV5-1 to TRBJ2-5; 9 bases match TRBD1. The J segment lost 4 bases and the V segment lost 4 bases, leaving 8 bases of the junction unmatched. Germline V lookup: CDR1 SGHRS, CDR2 YFSETQ. The CDR3 is 15 amino acids. CDR3 in DNA: TGCGCCAGCAGCCAGGGACAGGGAAGAATAGAGACCCAGTACTTC. This encodes CASSQGQGRIETQYF.

This chain connects TRBV6-6 to TRBJ2-5, with a tentative D call TRBD2 (5 bases). In germline, CDR1 is MNHNY, CDR2 SVGAGI (reference sequence). The CDR3 is 15 amino acids. Deletions cut 2 bases from V and 4 bases from J, with 14 bases between. The CDR3 DNA reads TGTGCCAGCAGTTACCCACTAGGAGTAGGAGAGACCCAGTACTTC. Its protein product is CASSYPLGVGETQYF.